These 2 T cell receptor beta chains originate from one sample sequenced in a study of CD8 T cells in ankylosing spondylitis (dated by TCRdb to between 2016 and 2019). What the authors observed across the whole study: Blood from ankylosing spondylitis patients appeared to be characterized by a TCR beta motif composed of under ten highly homologous amino acid variants.

Receptors were amplified or captured by 5' RACE. Sequencing instrument: Illumina HiSeq 2500. TCRdb handled the public reads itself, with Q25 trimming in fastp and clone calling in MiXCR, and kept productive beta chains. Merged by CDR3 protein, the rows form single entries marked with the most common genes and DNA. This sample has 700,000 or so distinct CDR3 sequences in its table, and under 20% of those were observed once. The ten largest clones capture around 19% of the sample. Their recognized antigens are unknown. Sequencing input: blood, either unsorted or a sorted T cell fraction (not recorded which). The receptors come from a male donor with ankylosing spondylitis.

A few counts support this clonotype. The chain couples TRBV20-1 to TRBJ1-4, with D possibly being TRBD1 (6 bases). V was pared by 3 bases and J by 4 bases, with 15 bases between. The CDR3 runs 15 residues. Germline V lookup: CDR1 DFQATT, CDR2 SNEGSKA (reference sequence). The CDR3 spells CSASEQGHGNEKLFF. CDR3 in DNA: TGCAGTGCTAGTGAGCAGGGGCATGGTAATGAAAAACTGTTTTTT.

The rearrangement joins TRBV7-8 to TRBJ2-7; TRBD2 matches at 9 bases. CDR1 is SGHVS, CDR2 FQNEAQ, per germline. The ends lost 0 bases at V and 4 bases at J; junction bases unmatched: 7. The CDR3 contains 16 residues. The CDR3 coding sequence is TGTGCCAGCAGCTTAGCTCCACTAGCGGGTCGGTACGAGCAGTACTTC. This gives the protein CASSLAPLAGRYEQYF.